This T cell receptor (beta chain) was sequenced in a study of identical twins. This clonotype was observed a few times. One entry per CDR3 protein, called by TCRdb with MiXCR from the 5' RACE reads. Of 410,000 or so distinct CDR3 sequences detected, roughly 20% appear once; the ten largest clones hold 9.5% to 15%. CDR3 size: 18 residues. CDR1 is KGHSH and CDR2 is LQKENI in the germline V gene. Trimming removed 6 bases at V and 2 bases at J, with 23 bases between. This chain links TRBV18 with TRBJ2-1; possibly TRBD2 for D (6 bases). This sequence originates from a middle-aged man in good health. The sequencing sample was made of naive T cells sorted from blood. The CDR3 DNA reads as TGTGCCAGCTCCCCGCGGGTTCTGGTTAGCGGAACCTACAATGAGCAGTTCTTC. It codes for CASSPRVLVSGTYNEQFF. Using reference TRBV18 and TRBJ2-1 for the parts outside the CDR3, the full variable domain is NAGVMQNPRHLVRRRGQEARLRCSPMKGHSHVYWYRQLPEEGLKFMVYLQKENIIDESGMPKERFSAEFPKEGPSILRIQQVVRGDSAAYFCASSPRVLVSGTYNEQFFGPGTRLTVL.